This T cell receptor (beta chain) appears in the sequencing data of a study of CD8 T cells in ankylosing spondylitis. TCRdb re-derived calls from the 5' RACE reads in MiXCR, one entry per CDR3 protein. The data hold about 800,000 distinct CDR3 sequences, with 12% observed a single time. As concerns this clonotype: Its antigen is unidentified.

Broader study findings: Some motif variants were previously reported in reactive arthritis synovial fluid and blood. Made up of about eight highly homologous variants, a TCR beta motif appeared characteristic of ankylosing spondylitis blood.

This CDR3 region has 15 residues. This sequence joins TRBV21-1 and TRBJ2-7; the D segment call TRBD1 is taken from the table without a DNA check. TRBV21-1 is shown as a pseudogene. The specimen sequenced was blood, either unsorted or a sorted T cell fraction (not recorded which). This sequence was found in a male donor with ankylosing spondylitis. CDR3 sequence (DNA): TGTGCCAGCAGCAAAATTAGACAGGGGTGGTACGAGCAGTACTTC. It encodes CASSKIRQGWYEQYF.